This T cell receptor beta chain was sequenced for a study of long-term antiretroviral therapy in people with HIV. Study at large: Samples from the earliest time points predate the 2015 immediate-ART recommendation by about a decade. Findings and limits, study-wide: Although diversity increased after ART, it remained lower than in transplant donor controls.

Concerning this clone: What it binds is not known.

The assay used was immunoSEQ (version v3.0), run at survey level. The table came from immunoSEQ multiplex PCR; TCRdb's copy has only in-frame clones and leaves some out. Of 25,000 to 35,000 clones in the sample, 85% to 90% were seen once. Per germline, CDR1 KGHSH and CDR2 LQKENI. V shed 3 bases, J shed 0 bases, and the junction held 5 bases outside the gene matches. CDR3 size: 17 residues. Held in samples before DNA extraction were roughly 0.9-11 million cryopreserved PBMC. V is TRBV18 and J is TRBJ2-1, with 10 bases matching TRBD2. This sequence was found in a woman under 30 with HIV. Source: unsorted PBMCs, taken 1.8 years after starting antiretroviral therapy. The CDR3 DNA reads TGTGCCAGCTCACCCGGGACTAGCGATAGCTCCTACAATGAGCAGTTCTTC. As protein: CASSPGTSDSSYNEQFF. The variable domain in full, completed from reference TRBV18 and TRBJ2-1, reads NAGVMQNPRHLVRRRGQEARLRCSPMKGHSHVYWYRQLPEEGLKFMVYLQKENIIDESGMPKERFSAEFPKEGPSILRIQQVVRGDSAAYFCASSPGTSDSSYNEQFFGPGTRLTVL.